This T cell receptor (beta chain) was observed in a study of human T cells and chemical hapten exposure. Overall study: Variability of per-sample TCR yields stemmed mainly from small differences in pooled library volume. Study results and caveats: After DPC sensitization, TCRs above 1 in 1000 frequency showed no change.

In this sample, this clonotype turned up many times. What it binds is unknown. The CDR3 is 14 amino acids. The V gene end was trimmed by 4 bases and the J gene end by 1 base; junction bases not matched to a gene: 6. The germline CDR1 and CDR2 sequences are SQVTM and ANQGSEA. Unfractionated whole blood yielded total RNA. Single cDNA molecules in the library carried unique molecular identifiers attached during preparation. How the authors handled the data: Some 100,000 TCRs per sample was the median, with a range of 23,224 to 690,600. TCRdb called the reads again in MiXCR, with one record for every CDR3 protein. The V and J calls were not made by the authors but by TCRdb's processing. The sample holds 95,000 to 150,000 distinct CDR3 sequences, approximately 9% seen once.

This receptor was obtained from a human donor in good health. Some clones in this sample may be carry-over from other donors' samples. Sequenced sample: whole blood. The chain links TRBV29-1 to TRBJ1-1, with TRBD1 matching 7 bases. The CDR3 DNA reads TGCAGCGTTGCCCACAGGGGTGCGAACACTGAAGCTTTCTTT. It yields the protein CSVAHRGANTEAFF.